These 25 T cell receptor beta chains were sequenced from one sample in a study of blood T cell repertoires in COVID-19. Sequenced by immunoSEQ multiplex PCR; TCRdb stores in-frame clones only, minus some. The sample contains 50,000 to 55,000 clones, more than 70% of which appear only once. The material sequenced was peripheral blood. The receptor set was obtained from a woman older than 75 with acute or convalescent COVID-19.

The CDR3 coding sequence is TGTGCCAGCAGTTACCAGGGGAGGAACACTGAAGCTTTCTTT. Its protein product is CASSYQGRNTEAFF. The rearrangement uses TRBV6-6 and TRBJ1-1; TRBD1 is a possible D gene (6 bases). The CDR3 covers 14 residues. The germline V gene has CDR1 MNHNY and CDR2 SVGAGI (reference sequence). The V end was cut by 2 bases, the J end by 1 base, with 8 bases between.

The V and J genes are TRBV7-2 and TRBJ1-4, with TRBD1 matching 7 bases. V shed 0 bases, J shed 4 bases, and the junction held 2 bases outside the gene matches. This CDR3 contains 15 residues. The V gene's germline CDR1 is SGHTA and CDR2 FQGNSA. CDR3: CASSLADRNNEKLFF. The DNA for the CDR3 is TGTGCCAGCAGCTTAGCGGACAGGAATAATGAAAAACTGTTTTTT.

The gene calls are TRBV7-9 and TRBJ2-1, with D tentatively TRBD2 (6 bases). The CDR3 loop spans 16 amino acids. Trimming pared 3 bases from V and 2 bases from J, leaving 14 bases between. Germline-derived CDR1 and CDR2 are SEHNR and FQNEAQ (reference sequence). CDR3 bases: TGTGCCAGCAGCTTGGAGTTTGGAGGGGCCTACAATGAGCAGTTCTTC. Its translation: CASSLEFGGAYNEQFF.

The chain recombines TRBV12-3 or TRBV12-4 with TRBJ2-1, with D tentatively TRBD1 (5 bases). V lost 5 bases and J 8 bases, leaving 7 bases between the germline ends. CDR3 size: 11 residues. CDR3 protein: CASSQGHEQFF. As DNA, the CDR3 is TGTGCCAGCAGTCAGGGCCATGAGCAGTTCTTC.

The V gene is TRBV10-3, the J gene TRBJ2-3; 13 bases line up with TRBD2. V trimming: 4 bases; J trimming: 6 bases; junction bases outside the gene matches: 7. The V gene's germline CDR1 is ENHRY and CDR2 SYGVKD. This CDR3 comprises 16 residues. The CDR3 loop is CAISGRTSGSSDTQYF. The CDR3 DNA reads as TGTGCCATCAGTGGGCGGACTAGCGGGAGTTCTGATACGCAGTATTTT.

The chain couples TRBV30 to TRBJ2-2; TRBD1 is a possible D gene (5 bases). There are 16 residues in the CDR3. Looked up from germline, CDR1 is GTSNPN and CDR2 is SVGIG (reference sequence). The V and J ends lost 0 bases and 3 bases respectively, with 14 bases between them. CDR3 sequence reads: CAWSVIRAGYTGELFF. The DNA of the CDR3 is TGTGCCTGGAGTGTAATTCGGGCAGGGTACACCGGGGAGCTGTTTTTT.

The CDR3 DNA is TGTGCCAGCAGCTTAGAAAGGGGTCAGCCCCAGCATTTT. It specifies CASSLERGQPQHF. This chain joins TRBV11-2 and TRBJ1-5; possibly TRBD1 for D (5 bases). The germline gives CDR1 SGHAT, CDR2 FQNNGV. Trimming took off 0 bases at V and 6 bases at J, with 6 bases between the two ends. The CDR3 sequence is 13 residues long.

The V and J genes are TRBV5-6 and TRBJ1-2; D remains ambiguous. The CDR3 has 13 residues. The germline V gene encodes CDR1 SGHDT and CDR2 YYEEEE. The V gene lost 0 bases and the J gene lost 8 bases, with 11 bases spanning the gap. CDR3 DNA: TGTGCCAGCAGCTTGGCCAGCTCAGGCGGCTACACCTTC. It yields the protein CASSLASSGGYTF.

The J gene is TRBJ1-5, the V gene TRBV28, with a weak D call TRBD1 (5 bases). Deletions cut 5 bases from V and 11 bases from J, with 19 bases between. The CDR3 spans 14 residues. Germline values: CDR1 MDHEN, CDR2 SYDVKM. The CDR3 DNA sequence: TGTGCCAGCAGTCGCAGGGTCAGCGGGGTAGCCCAGCATTTT. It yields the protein CASSRRVSGVAQHF.

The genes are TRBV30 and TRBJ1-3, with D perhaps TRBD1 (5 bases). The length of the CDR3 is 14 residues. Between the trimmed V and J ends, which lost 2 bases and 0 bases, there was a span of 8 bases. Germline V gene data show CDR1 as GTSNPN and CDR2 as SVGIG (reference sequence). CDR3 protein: CAWSRDSSGNTIYF. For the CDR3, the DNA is TGTGCCTGGAGTAGGGACTCCTCTGGAAACACCATATATTTT.

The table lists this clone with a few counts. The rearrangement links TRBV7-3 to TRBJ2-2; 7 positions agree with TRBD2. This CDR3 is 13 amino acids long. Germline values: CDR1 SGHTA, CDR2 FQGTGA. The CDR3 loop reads CGSGGSSTGELFF. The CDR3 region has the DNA TGTGGGTCGGGCGGGAGTAGCACCGGGGAGCTGTTTTTT.

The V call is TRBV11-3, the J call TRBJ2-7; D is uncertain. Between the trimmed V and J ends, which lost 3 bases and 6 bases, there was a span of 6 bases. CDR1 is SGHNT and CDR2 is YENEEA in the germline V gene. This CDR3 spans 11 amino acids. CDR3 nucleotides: TGTGCCAGCAGCTTTGGCGGCGAGCAGTACTTC. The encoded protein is CASSFGGEQYF.

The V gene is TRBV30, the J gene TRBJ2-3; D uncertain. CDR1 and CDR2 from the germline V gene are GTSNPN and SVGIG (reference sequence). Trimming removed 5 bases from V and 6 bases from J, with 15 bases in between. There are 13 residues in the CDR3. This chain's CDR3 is CAWSRLDKDTQYF. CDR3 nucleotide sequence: TGTGCCTGGTCTAGGCTCGATAAGGATACGCAGTATTTT. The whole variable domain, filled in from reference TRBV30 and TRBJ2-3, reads SQTIHQWPATLVQPVGSPLSLECTVEGTSNPNLYWYRQAAGRGLQLLFYSVGIGQISSEVPQNLSASRPQDRQFILSSKKLLLSDSGFYLCAWSRLDKDTQYFGPGTRLTVL.

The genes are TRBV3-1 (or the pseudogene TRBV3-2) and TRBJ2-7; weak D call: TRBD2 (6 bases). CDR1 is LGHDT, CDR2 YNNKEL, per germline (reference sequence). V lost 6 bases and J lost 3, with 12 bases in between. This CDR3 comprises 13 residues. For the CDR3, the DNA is TGTGCCAGCAGGGGGACTTCGCACTACGAGCAGTACTTC. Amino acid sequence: CASRGTSHYEQYF.

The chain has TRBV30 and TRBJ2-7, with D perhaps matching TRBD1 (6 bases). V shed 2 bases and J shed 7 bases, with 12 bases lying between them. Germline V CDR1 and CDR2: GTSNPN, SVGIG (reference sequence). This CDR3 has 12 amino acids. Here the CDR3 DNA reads TGTGCCTGGAGTTATCAGGGGAAAGAGCAGTACGTC. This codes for CAWSYQGKEQYV.

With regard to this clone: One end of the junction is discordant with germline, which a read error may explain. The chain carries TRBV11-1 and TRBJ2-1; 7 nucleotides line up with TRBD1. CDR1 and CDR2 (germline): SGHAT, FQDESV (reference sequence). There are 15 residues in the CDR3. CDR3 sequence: CASSSGTASFNEQFF. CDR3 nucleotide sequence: TGTGCCAGCAGCTCCGGGACAGCTTCCTTCAATGAGCAGTTCTTC.

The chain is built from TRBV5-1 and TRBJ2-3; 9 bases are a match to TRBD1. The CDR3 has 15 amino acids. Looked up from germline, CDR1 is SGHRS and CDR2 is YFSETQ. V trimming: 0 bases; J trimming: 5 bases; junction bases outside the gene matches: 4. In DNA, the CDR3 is TGCGCCAGCAGCTTGGATGGGACAGGGTTAGATACGCAGTATTTT. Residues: CASSLDGTGLDTQYF.

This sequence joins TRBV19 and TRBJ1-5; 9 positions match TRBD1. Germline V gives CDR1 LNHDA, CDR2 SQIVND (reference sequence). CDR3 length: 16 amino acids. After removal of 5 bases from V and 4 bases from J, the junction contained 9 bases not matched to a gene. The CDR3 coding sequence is TGTGCCAGTAGTGGGGGCGCGGGACAGGGTAATCAGCCCCAGCATTTT. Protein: CASSGGAGQGNQPQHF.

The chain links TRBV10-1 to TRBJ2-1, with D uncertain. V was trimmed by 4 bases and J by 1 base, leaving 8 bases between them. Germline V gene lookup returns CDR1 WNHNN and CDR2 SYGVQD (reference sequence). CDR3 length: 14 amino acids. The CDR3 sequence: CASSGSRSYNEQFF. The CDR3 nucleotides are TGCGCCAGCAGTGGTAGTAGATCCTACAATGAGCAGTTCTTC.

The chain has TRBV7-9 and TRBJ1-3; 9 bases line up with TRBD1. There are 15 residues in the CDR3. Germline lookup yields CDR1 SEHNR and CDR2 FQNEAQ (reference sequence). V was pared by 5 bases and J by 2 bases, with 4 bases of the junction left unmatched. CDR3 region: CASSLTGGPGNTIYF. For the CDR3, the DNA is TGTGCCAGCAGCCTAACAGGGGGCCCTGGAAACACCATATATTTT. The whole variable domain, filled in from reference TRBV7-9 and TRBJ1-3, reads DTGVSQNPRHKITKRGQNVTFRCDPISEHNRLYWYRQTLGQGPEFLTYFQNEAQLEKSRLLSDRFSAERPKGSFSTLEIQRTEQGDSAMYLCASSLTGGPGNTIYFGEGSWLTVV.

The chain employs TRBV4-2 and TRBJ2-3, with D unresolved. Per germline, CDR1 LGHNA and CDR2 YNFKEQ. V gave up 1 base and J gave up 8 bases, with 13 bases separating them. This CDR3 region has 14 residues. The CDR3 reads CASSQGSDPGTQYF. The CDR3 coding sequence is TGTGCCAGCAGCCAAGGATCCGATCCCGGTACGCAGTATTTT.

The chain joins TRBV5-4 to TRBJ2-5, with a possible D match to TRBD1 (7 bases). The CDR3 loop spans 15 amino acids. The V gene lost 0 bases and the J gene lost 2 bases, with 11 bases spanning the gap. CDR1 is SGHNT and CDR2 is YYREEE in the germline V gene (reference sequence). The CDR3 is CASSLAGGLQETQYF. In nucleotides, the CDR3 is TGTGCCAGCAGCTTGGCAGGGGGACTTCAAGAGACCCAGTACTTC.

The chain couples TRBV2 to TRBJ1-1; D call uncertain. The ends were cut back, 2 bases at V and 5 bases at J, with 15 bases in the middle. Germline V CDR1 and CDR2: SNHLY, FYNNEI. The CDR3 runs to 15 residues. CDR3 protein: CASSEFLGAWTEAFF. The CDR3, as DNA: TGTGCCAGCAGTGAATTTCTGGGCGCGTGGACTGAAGCTTTCTTT.

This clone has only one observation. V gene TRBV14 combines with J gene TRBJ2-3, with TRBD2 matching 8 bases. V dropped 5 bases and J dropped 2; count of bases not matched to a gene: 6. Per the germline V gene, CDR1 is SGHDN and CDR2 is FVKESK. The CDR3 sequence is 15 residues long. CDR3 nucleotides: TGTGCCAGCAGCGTCCAACTAGCGGCCACAGATACGCAGTATTTT. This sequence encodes CASSVQLAATDTQYF.

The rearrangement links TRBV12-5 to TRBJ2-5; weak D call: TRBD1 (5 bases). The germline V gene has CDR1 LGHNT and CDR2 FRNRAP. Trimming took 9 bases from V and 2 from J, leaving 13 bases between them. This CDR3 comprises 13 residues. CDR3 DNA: TGTGCTAGCATGACAGTGATACAAGAGACCCAGTACTTC. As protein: CASMTVIQETQYF.